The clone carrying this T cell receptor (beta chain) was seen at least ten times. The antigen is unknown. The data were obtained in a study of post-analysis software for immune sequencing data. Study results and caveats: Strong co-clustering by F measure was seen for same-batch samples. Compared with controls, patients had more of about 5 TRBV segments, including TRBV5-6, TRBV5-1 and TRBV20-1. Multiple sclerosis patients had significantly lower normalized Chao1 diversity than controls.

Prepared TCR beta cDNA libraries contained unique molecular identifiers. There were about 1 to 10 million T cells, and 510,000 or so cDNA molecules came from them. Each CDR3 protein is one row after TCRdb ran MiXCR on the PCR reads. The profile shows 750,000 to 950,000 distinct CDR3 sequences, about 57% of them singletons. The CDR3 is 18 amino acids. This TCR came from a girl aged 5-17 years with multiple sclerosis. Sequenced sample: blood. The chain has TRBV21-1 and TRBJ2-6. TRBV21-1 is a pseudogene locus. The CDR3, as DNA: TGTGCCAGCAGCAAAGAAAGCCGACTGAGCTCTGGGGCCAACGTCCTGACTTTC. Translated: CASSKESRLSSGANVLTF.